A single sample is the source of the 5 T cell receptor beta chains below, sequenced in a study of blood T cell repertoires in COVID-19. Clones were read by immunoSEQ multiplex PCR, and TCRdb kept only the in-frame ones, dropping some. Of hundreds of thousands of clones in the sample, about 92% were seen once. The sequenced sample was PBMCs or T cells enriched from blood (not recorded which). These receptors were collected from a man aged 55 to 70 who had recovered from COVID-19.

This chain connects TRBV7-9 to TRBJ2-7; D may be TRBD1 (6 bases). The germline gives CDR1 SEHNR, CDR2 FQNEAQ (reference sequence). V was cut by 5 bases and J by 3 bases, with 11 bases left in between. The CDR3 sequence is 13 residues long. CDR3 amino acids: CASSLGHLYEQYF. CDR3 in DNA: TGTGCCAGCAGCCTGGGACACCTCTACGAGCAGTACTTC.

The rearrangement joins TRBV3-1 (or the pseudogene TRBV3-2) to TRBJ1-2; 7 bases match TRBD1. The CDR3 has 16 residues. Germline-derived CDR1 and CDR2 are LGHDT and YNNKEL (reference sequence). J gave up 5 bases and V 5 bases, and 14 bases lay outside the gene matches. CDR3 sequence reads: CASSEYKQGLGYGYTF. CDR3 in DNA: TGTGCCAGCAGCGAATACAAACAGGGGTTGGGATATGGCTACACCTTC.

J is TRBJ2-1 and V is TRBV6-5, with a weak D call TRBD1 (6 bases). Germline values: CDR1 MNHEY, CDR2 SVGAGI. With 4 bases removed from V and 4 bases from J, the gap between germline ends came to 11 bases. The CDR3 loop spans 14 amino acids. CDR3 sequence reads: CASSSPGTYNEQFF. The CDR3 bases are TGTGCCAGCAGTTCCCCCGGGACATACAATGAGCAGTTCTTC.

This chain uses TRBV30 with TRBJ1-2, with TRBD1 matching over 10 bases. The ends lost 0 bases at V and 4 bases at J; junction bases unmatched: 8. CDR1 GTSNPN and CDR2 SVGIG come from the germline V gene (reference sequence). This CDR3 is built from 16 residues. Here the CDR3 reads CAWSVQGTGVSYGYTF. CDR3 sequence (DNA): TGTGCCTGGAGTGTACAAGGGACAGGGGTAAGCTATGGCTACACCTTC.

V and J are TRBV20-1 and TRBJ1-5; unclear D gene. The CDR3 totals 13 residues. V lost 3 bases and J lost 0, with 6 bases in between. Germline V lookup: CDR1 DFQATT, CDR2 SNEGSKA (reference sequence). This CDR3 is CSASSDSNQPQHF. CDR3 nucleotide sequence: TGCAGTGCTAGTTCAGATAGCAATCAGCCCCAGCATTTT.